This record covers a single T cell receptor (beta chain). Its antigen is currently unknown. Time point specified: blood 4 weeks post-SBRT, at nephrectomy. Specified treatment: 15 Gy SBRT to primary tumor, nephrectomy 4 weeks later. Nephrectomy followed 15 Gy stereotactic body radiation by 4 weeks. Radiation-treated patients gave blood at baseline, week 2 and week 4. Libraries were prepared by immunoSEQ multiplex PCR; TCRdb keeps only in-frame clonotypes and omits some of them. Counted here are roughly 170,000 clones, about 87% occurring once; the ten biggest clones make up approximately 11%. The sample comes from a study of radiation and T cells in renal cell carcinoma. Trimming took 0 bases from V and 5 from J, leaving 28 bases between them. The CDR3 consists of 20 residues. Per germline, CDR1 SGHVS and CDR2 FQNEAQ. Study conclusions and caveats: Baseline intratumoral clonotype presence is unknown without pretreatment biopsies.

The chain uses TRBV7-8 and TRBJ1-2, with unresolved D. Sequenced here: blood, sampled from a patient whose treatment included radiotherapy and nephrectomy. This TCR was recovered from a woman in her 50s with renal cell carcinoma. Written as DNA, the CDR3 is TGTGCCAGCAGCTTAGCGAGGGTCCTACAGCCCTCCCTGGCCTCTTATGGCTACACCTTC. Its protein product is CASSLARVLQPSLASYGYTF.